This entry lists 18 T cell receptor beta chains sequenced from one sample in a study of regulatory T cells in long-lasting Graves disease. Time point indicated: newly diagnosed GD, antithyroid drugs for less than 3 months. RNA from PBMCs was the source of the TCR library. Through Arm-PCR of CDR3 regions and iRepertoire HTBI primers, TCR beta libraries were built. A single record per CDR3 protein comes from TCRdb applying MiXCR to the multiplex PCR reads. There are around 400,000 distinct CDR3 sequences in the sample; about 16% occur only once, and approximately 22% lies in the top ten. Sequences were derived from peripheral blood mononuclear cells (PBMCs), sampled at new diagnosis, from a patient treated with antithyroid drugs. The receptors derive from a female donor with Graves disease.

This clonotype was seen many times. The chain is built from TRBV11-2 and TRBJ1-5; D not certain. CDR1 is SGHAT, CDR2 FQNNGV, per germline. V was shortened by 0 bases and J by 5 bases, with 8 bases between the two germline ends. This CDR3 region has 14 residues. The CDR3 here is CASSLEAGHQPQHF. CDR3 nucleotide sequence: TGTGCCAGCAGCTTAGAGGCAGGCCATCAGCCCCAGCATTTT.

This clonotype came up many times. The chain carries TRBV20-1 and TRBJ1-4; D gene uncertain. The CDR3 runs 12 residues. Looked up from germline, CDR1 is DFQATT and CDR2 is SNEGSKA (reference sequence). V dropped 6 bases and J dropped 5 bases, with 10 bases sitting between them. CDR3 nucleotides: TGCAGTGCCGTCCAGAGGAATGAAAAACTGTTTTTT. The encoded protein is CSAVQRNEKLFF.

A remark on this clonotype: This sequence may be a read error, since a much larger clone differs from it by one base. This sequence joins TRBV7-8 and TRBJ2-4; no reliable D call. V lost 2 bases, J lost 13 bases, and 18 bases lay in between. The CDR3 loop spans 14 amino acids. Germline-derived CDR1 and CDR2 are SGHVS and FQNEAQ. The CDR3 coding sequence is TGTGCCAGCAGCTTATTTGTACTTTACAATGAGCAGTACTTC. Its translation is CASSLFVLYNEQYF.

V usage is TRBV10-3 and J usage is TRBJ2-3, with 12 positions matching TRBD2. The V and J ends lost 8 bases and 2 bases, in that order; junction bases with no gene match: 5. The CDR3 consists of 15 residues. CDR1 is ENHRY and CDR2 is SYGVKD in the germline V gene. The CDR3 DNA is TGTGCCATCTCCAGACTAGCGGGGGCCACAGATACGCAGTATTTT. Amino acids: CAISRLAGATDTQYF.

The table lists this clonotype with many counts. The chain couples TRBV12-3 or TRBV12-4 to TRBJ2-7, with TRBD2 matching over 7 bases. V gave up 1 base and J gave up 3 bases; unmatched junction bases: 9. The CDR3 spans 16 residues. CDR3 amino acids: CASSLGVGGLFYEQYF. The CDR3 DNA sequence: TGTGCCAGCAGTTTAGGAGTCGGGGGACTATTCTACGAGCAGTACTTC.

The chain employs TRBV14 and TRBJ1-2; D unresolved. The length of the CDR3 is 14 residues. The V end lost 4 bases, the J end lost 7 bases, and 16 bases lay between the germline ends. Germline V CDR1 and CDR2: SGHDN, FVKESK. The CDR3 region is CASSLGSFQRGYTF. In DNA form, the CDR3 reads TGTGCCAGCAGCCTCGGAAGCTTCCAGCGTGGCTACACCTTC. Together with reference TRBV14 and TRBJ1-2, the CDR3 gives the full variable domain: EAGVTQFPSHSVIEKGQTVTLRCDPISGHDNLYWYRRVMGKEIKFLLHFVKESKQDESGMPNNRFLAERTGGTYSTLKVQPAELEDSGVYFCASSLGSFQRGYTFGSGTRLTVV.

CDR3 coding DNA: TGCAGCGTTGAAGATCTGGGGCTAGCGGGAGGACTAAATCAAGAGACCCAGTACTTC. Translation: CSVEDLGLAGGLNQETQYF. The chain links TRBV29-1 to TRBJ2-5; TRBD2 matches at 11 bases. The CDR3 is 19 residues long. Trimming took 0 bases from V and 2 from J; bases not matched to a gene: 14. CDR1 and CDR2 from the germline V gene are SQVTM and ANQGSEA. Supplemented by reference TRBV29-1 and TRBJ2-5, the full variable domain reads SAVISQKPSRDICQRGTSLTIQCQVDSQVTMMFWYRQQPGQSLTLIATANQGSEATYESGFVIDKFPISRPNLTFSTLTVSNMSPEDSSIYLCSVEDLGLAGGLNQETQYFGPGTRLLVL.

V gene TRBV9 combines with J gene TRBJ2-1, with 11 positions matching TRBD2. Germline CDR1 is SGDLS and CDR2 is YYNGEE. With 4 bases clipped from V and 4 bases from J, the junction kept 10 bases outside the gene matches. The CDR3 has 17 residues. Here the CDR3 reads CASSPPGASGRYNEQFF. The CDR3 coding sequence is TGTGCCAGCAGCCCCCCGGGGGCTAGCGGGAGGTACAATGAGCAGTTCTTC.

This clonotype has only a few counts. As DNA, the CDR3 is TGTGCCAGCTCACCACCCGGCACCTACGAGCAGTACTTC. It codes for CASSPPGTYEQYF. This chain connects TRBV18 to TRBJ2-7; no definite D call. Trimming stripped 0 bases from V and 2 bases from J, with 5 bases between. This CDR3 is 13 amino acids long. CDR1 is KGHSH, CDR2 LQKENI, per germline.

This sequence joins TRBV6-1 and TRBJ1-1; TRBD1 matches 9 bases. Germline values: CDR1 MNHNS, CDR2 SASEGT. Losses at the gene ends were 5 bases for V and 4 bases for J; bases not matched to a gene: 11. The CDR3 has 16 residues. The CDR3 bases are TGTGCCAGCAGTCACCCCTCGGGACAGGGAGCCACTGAAGCTTTCTTT. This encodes CASSHPSGQGATEAFF.

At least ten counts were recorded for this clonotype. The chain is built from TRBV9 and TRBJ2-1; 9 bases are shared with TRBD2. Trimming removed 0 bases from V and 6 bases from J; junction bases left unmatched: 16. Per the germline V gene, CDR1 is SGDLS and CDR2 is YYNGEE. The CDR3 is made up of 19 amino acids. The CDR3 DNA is TGTGCCAGCAGCGTAGCCGTCCTATCCCCCGGGACTAGCTTCAATGAGCAGTTCTTC. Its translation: CASSVAVLSPGTSFNEQFF. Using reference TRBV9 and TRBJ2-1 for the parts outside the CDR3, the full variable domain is DSGVTQTPKHLITATGQRVTLRCSPRSGDLSVYWYQQSLDQGLQFLIQYYNGEERAKGNILERFSAQQFPDLHSELNLSSLELGDSALYFCASSVAVLSPGTSFNEQFFGPGTRLTVL.

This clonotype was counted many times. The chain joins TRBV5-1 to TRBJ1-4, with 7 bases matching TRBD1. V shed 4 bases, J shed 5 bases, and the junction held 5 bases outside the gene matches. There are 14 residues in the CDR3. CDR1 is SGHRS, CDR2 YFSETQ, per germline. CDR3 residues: CASSRGTVNEKLFF. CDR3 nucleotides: TGCGCCAGCAGCCGAGGGACAGTGAATGAAAAACTGTTTTTT.

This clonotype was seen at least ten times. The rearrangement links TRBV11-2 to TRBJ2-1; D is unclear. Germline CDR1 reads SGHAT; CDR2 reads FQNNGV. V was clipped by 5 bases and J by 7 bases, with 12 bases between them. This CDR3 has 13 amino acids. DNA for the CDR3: TGTGCCAGCAGCCCTCCGGTTGGGAATGAGCAGTTCTTC. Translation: CASSPPVGNEQFF.

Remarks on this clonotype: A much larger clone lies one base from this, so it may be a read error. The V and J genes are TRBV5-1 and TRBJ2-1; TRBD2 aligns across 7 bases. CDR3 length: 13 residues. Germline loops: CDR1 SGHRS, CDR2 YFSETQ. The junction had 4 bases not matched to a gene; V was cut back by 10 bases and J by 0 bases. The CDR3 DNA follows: TGCGCCGGCGGGAGAAGCTCCTACAATGAGCAGTTCTTC. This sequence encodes CAGGRSSYNEQFF.

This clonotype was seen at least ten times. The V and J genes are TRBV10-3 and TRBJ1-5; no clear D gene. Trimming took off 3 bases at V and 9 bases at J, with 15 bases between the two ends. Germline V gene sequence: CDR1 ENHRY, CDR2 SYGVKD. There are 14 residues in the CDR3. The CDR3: CAISELPVLVPQHF. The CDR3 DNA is TGTGCCATCAGTGAATTACCGGTGCTAGTGCCCCAGCATTTT.

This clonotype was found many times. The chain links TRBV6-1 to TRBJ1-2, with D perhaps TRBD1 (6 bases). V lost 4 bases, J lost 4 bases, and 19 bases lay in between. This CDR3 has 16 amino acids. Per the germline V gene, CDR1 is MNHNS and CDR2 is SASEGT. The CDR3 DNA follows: TGTGCCAGCAGTGTAGATACAGGGTCTCCTGTCTATGGCTACACCTTC. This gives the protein CASSVDTGSPVYGYTF.

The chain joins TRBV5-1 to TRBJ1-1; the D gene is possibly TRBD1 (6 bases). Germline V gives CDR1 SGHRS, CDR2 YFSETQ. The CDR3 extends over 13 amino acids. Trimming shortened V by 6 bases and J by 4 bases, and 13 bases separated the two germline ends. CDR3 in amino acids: CASTPGAFTEAFF. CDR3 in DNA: TGCGCCAGCACTCCGGGGGCATTCACTGAAGCTTTCTTT.

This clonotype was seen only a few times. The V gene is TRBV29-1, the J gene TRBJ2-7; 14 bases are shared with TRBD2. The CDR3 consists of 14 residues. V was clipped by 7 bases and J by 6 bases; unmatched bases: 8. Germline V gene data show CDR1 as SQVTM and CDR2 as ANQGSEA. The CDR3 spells CSALTSGRASEQYF. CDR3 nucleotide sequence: TGCAGCGCCCTGACTAGCGGGAGGGCCTCCGAGCAGTACTTC.